This TCR beta chain was sequenced for a study of OX40 agonist ivuxolimab in advanced cancers. For context, the study as a whole: Ivuxolimab was a fully human IgG2 agonistic monoclonal antibody targeting the costimulatory receptor OX40 (CD134). Intravenous ivuxolimab was administered to patients every 2 weeks at six dose levels: 0.01, 0.1, 0.3, 1.5, 3 and 10 mg/kg. Of the approximately 50 dose-escalation patients, hepatocellular carcinoma was present in about 20, melanoma in approximately 15, renal cell carcinoma in 9 and head and neck cancer in 9. In the dose-escalation cohort, 82.7% of patients were male, and the mean age was approximately 60 years, with a range of about 23 to 85. Prior anti-PD-1, anti-PD-L1 or anti-CTLA-4 therapy was permitted, and checkpoint inhibitors had been received by less than 45% of dose-escalation patients. Partial responses were achieved by three dose-escalation patients, of whom one had hepatocellular carcinoma and two had cutaneous melanoma. Peripheral TCRbeta sequencing was intended to test whether TCR sequence diversity was altered and clonal T-cell expansion was caused by ivuxolimab. The paper covers the monotherapy dose-escalation part of the phase I ivuxolimab trial, which included N of about 51 patients. What the research found in general, with its limitations: Low levels of normalized T-cell clonal expansion were also seen in some patients who did not respond. Clonal expansion of both CD4+ and CD8+ blood T cells was observed from baseline to week 6 at doses 0.1 to 3.0 mg/kg. In partial responders in the 0.1-3.0 mg/kg groups, normalized peripheral clonal expansion was found to be among the lowest, especially among CD8+ T cells. The antigen specificity of the peripheral T cells that underwent clonal expansion was not determined. On average, CD8+ T cells showed more expanded clones than CD4+ T cells after ivuxolimab.

CDR1 and CDR2 were assigned from the germline V gene (reference sequence) as GTSNPN and SVGIG. The CDR3, cysteine through phenylalanine, is 12 amino acids long. Only CDR3 DNA remains: 36 bases, in frame from the first base. Trimming removed 3 bases from V and 2 bases from J, leaving 7 bases between the germline ends. The trial excluded patients who had a history of autoimmune disease or who were on systemic immunosuppression. Peripheral blood for TCR sequencing was collected from all dose cohorts at baseline, on cycle 4 day 1, and on cycle 7 day 1. The samples were drawn from a first-in-human, open-label, multicenter phase I dose-escalation trial of ivuxolimab. The trial enrolled adults with locally advanced or metastatic head and neck squamous cell, hepatocellular, melanoma or renal cell carcinoma. Before TCR sequencing, CD4+ T cells and CD8+ T cells were sorted from peripheral blood as separate populations.

Genomic DNA was extracted from sorted cells for sequencing of the TCRbeta CDR3 region. The immunoSEQ Assay was used for sequencing of TCRbeta CDR3 regions. TCRdb took over this immuneACCESS table, retaining in-frame rearrangements with V and J assigned. Such tables are incomplete; in checked studies, under half of the missing clones stem from an unresolved V gene, and the remainder is unexplained. For this sample there are about 100,000 clones; around 93% appear just once. Clones ranked in the top ten supply around 0.58% of the sample. On this clone: No antigen is known for it. Within one base of it there is no much larger clone, and no base qualities were kept.

The chain is made from TRBV30 and TRBJ1-2; the D segment could be TRBD1, given 6 matching bases. The sample here was CD4+ or CD8+ T cells sorted from blood, taken in a trial of the OX40 agonist ivuxolimab. The receptor was isolated from an adult with an advanced solid tumor such as melanoma, head and neck, liver or kidney cancer. Here the CDR3 is given as CAWSGQNYGYTF. The DNA sequence is TGTGCCTGGAGCGGACAGAACTATGGCTACACCTTC.